These T cell receptor beta chains were read from a single sample in a study of cytotoxic CD8 clonotypes in ibrutinib-treated CLL. Data came from immunoSEQ multiplex PCR; TCRdb stores just in-frame clones and leaves some out. This sample has around 140,000 clones, with around 85% found just once. The source material was PBMCs, sampled after 24 months of ibrutinib treatment. The receptor source for this set is a human donor with chronic lymphocytic leukemia. Each CDR3 is given with its conserved first and last residue. The order of the fields is J gene, D gene, V gene, clone size, CDR3 DNA, CDR3 protein. A D gene is named only where the DNA matches it firmly. Some rows have no size entry. The others give once, few or many, or a class for an expanded clone.

J: TRBJ2-7
D: TRBD1
V: TRBV9
size: .
DNA: TGTGCCAGCAGTACCTCCGGGACAGGTAACTCCTACGAGCAGTACTTC
CDR3: CASSTSGTGNSYEQYF

J: TRBJ2-7
D: .
V: TRBV21-1
size: .
DNA: .
CDR3: CASSKGRGYFCEQYF

J: TRBJ1-1
D: .
V: TRBV9
size: .
DNA: TGTGCCAGCAGCGTAGCCCAGGAGCCGACTGAAGCTTTCTTT
CDR3: CASSVAQEPTEAFF

J: TRBJ2-7
D: .
V: TRBV7-9
size: .
DNA: TGTGCCAGCAGCTCACCTACTGAGTCCCTCTCCTACGAGCAGTACTTC
CDR3: CASSSPTESLSYEQYF

J: TRBJ2-3
D: TRBD2
V: TRBV30
size: .
DNA: TGTGCCTGGGCGGGGGGGCAGACCGTAACAGATACGCAGTATTTT
CDR3: CAWAGGQTVTDTQYF

J: TRBJ2-1
D: .
V: TRBV4-2
size: .
DNA: TGTGCCAGCAGCCAAAGATTATACCGCACCGGGGCCAATGAGCAGTTCTTC
CDR3: CASSQRLYRTGANEQFF

J: TRBJ2-7
D: TRBD2
V: TRBV13
size: .
DNA: TGTGCCAGCAGCCAGGGAAAGCGGGGGCGACCCTACGAGCAGTACTTC
CDR3: CASSQGKRGRPYEQYF

J: TRBJ2-1
D: TRBD2
V: TRBV7-2
size: .
DNA: TGTGCCAGCAGCTCCGGGACTAGCGGGAGCCATGAGCAGTTCTTC
CDR3: CASSSGTSGSHEQFF

J: TRBJ2-7
D: TRBD2
V: TRBV2
size: .
DNA: TGTGCCAGCAAGCCAATAGCCGGGACTAGCGGGAGGGGGTACTTC
CDR3: CASKPIAGTSGRGYF

J: TRBJ1-4
D: TRBD1
V: TRBV28
size: .
DNA: TGTGCCAGCAGCCTAGACAGGGGGCGGGATGAAAAACTGTTTTTT
CDR3: CASSLDRGRDEKLFF

J: TRBJ2-3
D: TRBD1
V: TRBV5-1
size: .
DNA: TGCGCCAGCAGCTTAACCGGGCAGGGGGTGATTGATACGCAGTATTTT
CDR3: CASSLTGQGVIDTQYF

J: TRBJ1-5
D: TRBD1
V: TRBV6-1
size: .
DNA: TGTGCCAGCAGTGCCTGGACAGGGCGCAATCAGCCCCAGCATTTT
CDR3: CASSAWTGRNQPQHF

J: TRBJ2-1
D: TRBD2
V: TRBV7-2
size: .
DNA: TGTGCCAGCAGCCCGACTAGCGGCCGATTTGAGCAGTTCTTC
CDR3: CASSPTSGRFEQFF

J: TRBJ1-1
D: TRBD1
V: TRBV28
size: .
DNA: TGTGCCAGCAGCCCACTCGGTCGGACAGGGATGAGCACTGAAGCTTTCTTT
CDR3: CASSPLGRTGMSTEAFF

J: TRBJ2-7
D: .
V: TRBV6-5
size: .
DNA: TGTGCCAGCAGTTACAGGACAGCGACCTACGAGCAGTACTTC
CDR3: CASSYRTATYEQYF

J: TRBJ2-7
D: .
V: TRBV2
size: .
DNA: TGTGCCAGCAGTGATTTATCCTACGAGCAGTACTTC
CDR3: CASSDLSYEQYF

J: TRBJ2-1
D: TRBD2
V: TRBV4-1
size: .
DNA: TGCGCCAGCAGCCAAGATACACTAGCGGGAGTTTTTGAGCAGTTCTTC
CDR3: CASSQDTLAGVFEQFF

J: TRBJ1-2
D: .
V: TRBV25-1
size: many
DNA: TGTGCCAGCAGTTACATTGGGACCGGCTACACCTTC
CDR3: CASSYIGTGYTF

J: TRBJ2-7
D: .
V: TRBV27
size: few
DNA: TGTGCCAGCAGAACCCTGGGACGGAGGGACTACGAGCAGTACTTC
CDR3: CASRTLGRRDYEQYF

J: TRBJ1-6
D: .
V: TRBV4-3
size: .
DNA: TGCGCCAGCAGCCAAGAGCAGGATCTGGGCTCACCCCTCCACTTT
CDR3: CASSQEQDLGSPLHF

J: TRBJ1-3
D: TRBD1
V: TRBV7-2
size: .
DNA: TGTGCCAGCAGGATGGGACAGGGAGTTGGTAACACCATATATTTT
CDR3: CASRMGQGVGNTIYF

J: TRBJ2-4
D: .
V: TRBV27
size: once
DNA: TGTGCCAGCAGTTTTAAGGGGGAAAGCCTAGCCAAAAACATTCAGTACTTC
CDR3: CASSFKGESLAKNIQYF

J: TRBJ1-3
D: .
V: TRBV19
size: .
DNA: TGTGCCAGTAGTAAAGACTCTGGAAACACCATATATTTT
CDR3: CASSKDSGNTIYF

J: TRBJ1-3
D: .
V: TRBV12-5
size: .
DNA: TGTGCTAGTGGGTCAGGAGGGGCCGGAAACACCATATATTTT
CDR3: CASGSGGAGNTIYF

J: TRBJ2-5
D: TRBD1
V: TRBV7-8
size: once
DNA: TGTGCCAGCAGCCCTGGACAGGGGATAAGAGAGACCCAGTACTTC
CDR3: CASSPGQGIRETQYF

J: TRBJ2-7
D: TRBD1
V: TRBV28
size: .
DNA: TGTGCCAGCAGCGACAGGGGCCCCTACGAGCAGTACTTC
CDR3: CASSDRGPYEQYF

J: TRBJ1-2
D: .
V: TRBV4-3
size: .
DNA: TGCGCCAGCAGCCAAGAGACCTACCAGGGCGGCCACACCTTC
CDR3: CASSQETYQGGHTF

J: TRBJ1-5
D: .
V: TRBV27
size: .
DNA: TGTGCCAGCAGTTTAGACAGGAGCAGGCAGCCCCAGCATTTT
CDR3: CASSLDRSRQPQHF

J: TRBJ1-2
D: .
V: TRBV7-6
size: .
DNA: TGTGCCAGCAGCTCCGTCTCGCCGTCAGGACCTCTTGGCTATGGCTACACCTTC
CDR3: CASSSVSPSGPLGYGYTF

J: TRBJ1-1
D: .
V: TRBV28
size: .
DNA: TGTGCCAGCAGTACGGGAGGGAAGAACACTGAAGCTTTCTTT
CDR3: CASSTGGKNTEAFF

J: TRBJ1-2
D: .
V: TRBV9
size: .
DNA: TGTGCCAGCAGCCCGACTGGCACCTCAGCCTATGGCTACACCTTC
CDR3: CASSPTGTSAYGYTF

J: TRBJ2-7
D: .
V: TRBV7-2
size: .
DNA: TGTGCCAGCAGCTCCGTGGTTTACGAGCAGTACTTC
CDR3: CASSSVVYEQYF

J: TRBJ1-1
D: TRBD1
V: TRBV30
size: .
DNA: TGTGCCTGGAGTGGAGGGGGCAGGGCGGCTTTCTTT
CDR3: CAWSGGGRAAFF

J: TRBJ2-3
D: .
V: TRBV7-8
size: .
DNA: TGTGCCAGCAGCTTAGGGACCGGCGCCTTGGGAGATACGCAGTATTTT
CDR3: CASSLGTGALGDTQYF

J: TRBJ2-5
D: TRBD2
V: TRBV18
size: .
DNA: TGTGCCAGCTCACCAAGAATCGCGGCTAGCGGGGAGGAGACCCAGTACTTC
CDR3: CASSPRIAASGEETQYF

J: TRBJ2-7
D: .
V: TRBV10-3
size: .
DNA: TGTGCCATCAGTGAGGTTGGCAGCCTCTACGAGCAGTACTTC
CDR3: CAISEVGSLYEQYF

J: TRBJ2-2
D: .
V: TRBV29-1
size: few
DNA: TGCAGCGTCGACACTCACACCGGGGAGCTGTTTTTT
CDR3: CSVDTHTGELFF

J: TRBJ2-3
D: TRBD2
V: TRBV10-3
size: .
DNA: TGTGCCATCCTCAGCCCGGGACTAGCGGGGGGCACAGATACGCAGTATTTT
CDR3: CAILSPGLAGGTDTQYF

J: TRBJ2-1
D: TRBD2
V: TRBV11-2
size: .
DNA: TGTGCCAGCAGCTTATTAGCGGGAGGTGGCAATGAGCAGTTCTTC
CDR3: CASSLLAGGGNEQFF

J: TRBJ2-3
D: .
V: TRBV6-5
size: .
DNA: TGTGCCAGCAGTTACTCGATTCTAGTCACAGATACGCAGTATTTT
CDR3: CASSYSILVTDTQYF

J: TRBJ2-1
D: TRBD1
V: TRBV5-4
size: .
DNA: TGTGCCAGCAGCACCGGGACAGGGACATACAATGAGCAGTTCTTC
CDR3: CASSTGTGTYNEQFF

J: TRBJ2-1
D: TRBD2
V: TRBV28
size: once
DNA: TGTGCCAGCAGTTTTGCGACTAGCGGGATGTGGAGTGAGCAGTTCTTC
CDR3: CASSFATSGMWSEQFF

J: TRBJ1-3
D: .
V: TRBV29-1
size: .
DNA: TGCAGCGGTCGACTTTCATCTGGAAACACCATATATTTT
CDR3: CSGRLSSGNTIYF

J: TRBJ2-3
D: TRBD1
V: TRBV7-3
size: .
DNA: TGTGCCAGCAGCTTAACGGGACAGTCAGATACGCAGTATTTT
CDR3: CASSLTGQSDTQYF

J: TRBJ1-4
D: .
V: TRBV6-5
size: .
DNA: TGTGCCAGCAGTTCCCATTTAGTTGAAAAACTGTTTTTT
CDR3: CASSSHLVEKLFF

J: TRBJ1-4
D: .
V: TRBV5-4
size: .
DNA: TGTGCCAGCACCAAGACGACAGCAACTAATGAAAAACTGTTTTTT
CDR3: CASTKTTATNEKLFF